Given below is one TCR beta chain in context. The antigen is undetermined. The study ran its PCR with 60 Vbeta and 13 Jbeta primers. Sequencing used immunoSEQ multiplex PCR; TCRdb keeps in-frame clones, though not all of them. The data contain about 160,000 clones, around 80% of them singletons. The source of the sample is a study of cytomegalovirus exposure and HLA in healthy donors. Whole-study findings and limits: Reports indicate that TCR beta sequences accurately predicted the HLA-A and HLA-B alleles of most subjects.

The CDR3 extends over 18 amino acids. The origin of this receptor is a boy between 2 and 10 years old in good health and CMV-seronegative. The sequenced sample was PBMCs. The J gene is TRBJ2-7, the V gene TRBV21-1; the listed D gene, TRBD2, was not tested against the DNA. TRBV21-1 is a pseudogene. The CDR3 DNA sequence: TGTGCCAGCAGCAACTCTCATCTAGGACTAGCGGGCTCCTACGAGCAGTACTTC. Translating it yields CASSNSHLGLAGSYEQYF.